This T cell receptor beta chain was captured by sequencing in a study of long-term antiretroviral therapy in people with HIV. The assay, immunoSEQ v3.0, was run at survey level. Sequencing used immunoSEQ multiplex PCR; TCRdb keeps in-frame clones, though not all of them. This table has about 14,000 clones, roughly 78% appearing once. The CDR3 has 14 amino acids. V was shortened by 6 bases and J by 0 bases, with 9 bases between the two germline ends. CDR1 is MNHNY and CDR2 is SVGAGI in the germline V gene (reference sequence). Overall study findings and caveats: Possibly under older ART regimens, blood was drawn between about 2003 and 2018. In HIV, the repertoires covered a tighter span of CDR3 lengths than in controls.

A word on this clone: What it binds is unknown.

Specimen: unsorted PBMCs, collected 3.2 years before starting antiretroviral therapy. The rearrangement uses TRBV6-6 and TRBJ1-3; D not certain. The source of this sequence is a man in his forties with HIV. CDR3 sequence reads: CASSAGSSGNTIYF. In nucleotides, the CDR3 is TGTGCCAGCAGCGCGGGGAGCTCTGGAAACACCATATATTTT.